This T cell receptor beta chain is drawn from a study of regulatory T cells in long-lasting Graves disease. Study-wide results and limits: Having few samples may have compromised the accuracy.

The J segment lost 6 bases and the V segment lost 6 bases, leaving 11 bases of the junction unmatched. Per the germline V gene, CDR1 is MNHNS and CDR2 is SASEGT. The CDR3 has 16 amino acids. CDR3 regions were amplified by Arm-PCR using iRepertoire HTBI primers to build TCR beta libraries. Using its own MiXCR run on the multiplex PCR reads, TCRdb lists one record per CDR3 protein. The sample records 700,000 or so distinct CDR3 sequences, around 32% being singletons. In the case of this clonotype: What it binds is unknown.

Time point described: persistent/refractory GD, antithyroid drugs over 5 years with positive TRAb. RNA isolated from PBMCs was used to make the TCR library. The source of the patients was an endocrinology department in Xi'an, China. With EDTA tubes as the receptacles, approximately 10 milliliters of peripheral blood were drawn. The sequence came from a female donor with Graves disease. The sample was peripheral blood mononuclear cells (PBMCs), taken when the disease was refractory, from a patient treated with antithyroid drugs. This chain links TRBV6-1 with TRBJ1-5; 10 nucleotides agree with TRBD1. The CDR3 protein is CASSPGTGDLGQPQHF. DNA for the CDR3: TGTGCCAGCAGCCCCGGGACAGGGGATTTAGGTCAGCCCCAGCATTTT.